This T cell receptor (beta chain) emerged from a study of cytomegalovirus exposure and HLA in healthy donors (TCRdb year 2017). With regard to the full study: In an earlier analysis of 450 to 750 of the donors, 250 to 300 Gb of sequence data and 117 million unique TCR beta sequences from about 190 million T cells were reported. Roughly 300 gigabases of sequencing data and about 92 million unique TCR sequences made up an early release that covered 500 to 700 HLA-typed donors. Of the roughly 430 genotyped donors, 65% to 90% fell in the genetic ancestry cluster associated with self-reported Caucasian donors. The study aimed to test whether signatures of past pathogen exposure could be identified by cataloging public T cell receptors. The study profiled the T cell repertoires of 500 to 800 subjects by immunosequencing and related them to cytomegalovirus serostatus. Along with the roughly 670-subject first cohort, a separate validation cohort of over 90 different subjects was used. To predict cytomegalovirus infection status, the study combined high-throughput TCR immunosequencing, statistical association of individual TCRs with disease status, and machine learning. To study patterns of TCR occurrence, a later analysis re-analyzed previously published TCR beta repertoires from 500 to 850 donors and added high-resolution HLA genotyping. The later analysis used no new phenotypic data to find candidate immune exposures, relying instead on TCR beta sequences and their occurrence across donors. In an earlier analysis of roughly 540 of the donors, high-throughput TCR beta sequencing was used to judge whether each TCR beta V gene segment behaved as functional or pseudogenic. Donor age, sex, ethnicity and CMV serostatus were compiled alongside the repertoire data. A later genetic analysis used genome-wide SNP genotypes for about 55% of the 666 donors, treating that subset as a discovery cohort. Every discovery cohort repertoire had been produced on one sequencing platform. Class I and class II HLA loci were covered by the typing at four-digit resolution. The number of donors typed differed by locus, with about 629-630 for A, B, C, DRB1 and DQB1, around 500 for DQA1, nearly 610 for DPA1, and 400 to 490 for DPB1. Because of strong linkage in the cohort, a few DR-DQ haplotypes were treated as single units for association and clustering. Across 300 to 400 genotyped donors of the cohort, an average of about 240,000 unique TCR beta nucleotide sequences per donor were sequenced, and roughly 18% of those sequences were non-productive.

Points the paper makes about the study in general: According to a later analysis, parvovirus B19, influenza, CMV and Epstein-Barr virus appeared linked to several top co-occurrence clusters. The cohort was sequenced for TCR beta chains only, and without alpha or paired-chain data the features that could be detected were limited. The classifier was reported to diagnose cytomegalovirus status with high specificity and sensitivity in both the original and validation cohorts. Across donors, most TCR sequences were observed very rarely, whereas some public TCRs were present in many individuals. Linkage disequilibrium might explain the correlated functional status among segregating V segments, but an unknown experimental factor could not be excluded. About 17 rarely observed V segments, including chromosome 9 orphons, were excluded from the earlier analysis of several hundred of the donors because counts were too low. A later analysis associated 16,951 TCR beta sequences with specific HLA alleles at a false discovery rate of 0.05. Immune exposure information for the cohort was limited to CMV serostatus. According to the authors, the approach could potentially be generalized to other disease states and immunological phenotypes. A further reported finding was that TCR beta sequences accurately predicted the HLA-A and HLA-B alleles for most subjects in the first cohort. Three of the identified cytomegalovirus-associated TCR beta chains were confirmed in vitro to be specific for cytomegalovirus antigens. Sequencing depth was assumed to be roughly uniform across donors in the presence/absence analyses, though that assumption may not hold. An earlier analysis of around 500 of the donors showed that most TCR beta V segments appeared in productive rearrangements either about 87% or about 30% of the time, which broadly matched IMGT annotations. A group of highly shared sequence variants was considered likely to be a technical artifact of the sequencing pipeline. In a later analysis, HLA-associated TCR beta chains were found to be more clonally expanded and to have lower generation probabilities than equally common non-associated chains. When HLA alleles, especially DR and DQ, strongly co-occurred, attributing TCR associations to individual alleles was difficult. In a later genetic analysis, fewer N-insertions in productive TCRs were reported among donors in an Asian-associated ancestry cluster than the roughly 700-donor mean. The study gave a list of 150 to 200 TCR beta chains associated with cytomegalovirus. According to a later analysis, most CMV-associated TCR beta chains appeared to be HLA-restricted, and the HLA associations seemed to be driven largely by CMV exposure. An association between a missense DCLRE1C variant and V-gene and J-gene trimming of TCR beta chains was found in a later genetic analysis and replicated in an independent cohort. According to a later analysis, TCR association rates differed among HLA loci, with DRB1 alleles showing the most associated TCRs and HLA-C alleles showing the fewest. Because HLA typing was unavailable for some donors at each locus, only the typed subset was used in association tests.

The receptor library was made with the immunoSEQ multiplex PCR assay. A mixture of 60 forward primers for TCR Vbeta segments and 13 reverse primers for TCR Jbeta segments was used in the multiplex PCR. Amplification of the CDR3 region of rearranged TCR beta genes was performed with a multiplex PCR assay on genomic DNA. Amplified TCR beta libraries were sequenced as 87-base-pair reads on the Illumina HiSeq System. The paper's processing steps were these. In a later analysis, about 80 million unique TCR beta chains were counted across the 690 or so repertoires, and approximately 11 million of these chains were shared by at least two donors. To remove PCR and sequencing errors, raw reads were error-corrected and collapsed into unique sequences using a nearest-neighbor algorithm that merged closely related sequences. Alignment of CDR3 sequences to IMGT reference sequences was used to assign V, D and J gene segments. Each retained sequence needed at least a six-nucleotide match to both a V gene segment and a J gene segment. A rearrangement was called productive if the CDR3 had no stop codons and remained in frame with V and J, and every other rearrangement was called non-productive. CDR3 was defined according to IMGT convention as the region running from the second conserved V-encoded cysteine to the conserved J-encoded phenylalanine. The earlier analysis of about 570 of the donors excluded any sequence lacking an unambiguous match to a single V gene segment. An earlier analysis of approximately 590 of the donors called V segments functional above 56.7% productive rearrangements and segregating when the between-donor standard deviation exceeded 5%. A statistical classification framework was developed to diagnose cytomegalovirus status using the catalog of TCR beta chain sequences. In a later analysis, V and J genes were assigned by comparing TCR nucleotide sequences against IMGT/GENE-DB human TR gene sequences. Using the TCRdist pipeline, a later analysis assigned CDR3 sequences along with most-parsimonious VDJ recombination scenarios. In a later analysis, each TCR beta chain was defined by its CDR3 amino acid sequence together with its V-gene family, and reads lacking a unique V-gene family were excluded. To address suspected cross-contamination and a sequencing artifact, a later analysis removed 550 to 750 highly shared, low-generation-probability nucleotide sequences. A later analysis calculated a clonal expansion index for each public chain from normalized within-repertoire ranks of inferred template counts. In a later analysis, generation probabilities were computed with a VDJ recombination model fitted to out-of-frame rearrangements, and the resulting probabilities were checked against IGoR. A later analysis scored TCR-TCR, TCR-HLA and TCR-CMV co-occurrence with hypergeometric tests, applying a repertoire-size bias correction to TCR pairs. In a later analysis, false discovery rates were estimated by permuting HLA or CMV assignments 20 times. In a later analysis, co-occurring TCRs were grouped with DBSCAN, and TCRdist sequence similarity was added when clustering was performed within HLA-allele-positive subsets. Co-occurrence clustering excluded repertoires with fewer than 30,000 or more than 120,000 public chains, plus five with anomalous nucleotide sharing. TCRdb took over this immuneACCESS table, retaining in-frame rearrangements with V and J assigned. Such tables are incomplete; in checked studies, under half of the missing clones stem from an unresolved V gene, and the remainder is unexplained. That table gives V, J and clone size, and the DNA gave D and trimming. The sample contains more than 110,000 clones, roughly 82% of them found a single time. More than 6.5% of the sample is taken by the ten largest.

Details on this clone: The antigen it recognizes is unknown. Base qualities are not recorded, but no much larger clone differs from it by a single base.

The cohort was made up of around 720 healthy bone marrow donors. All cohort members were sampled while nominally healthy, although unrecorded immune exposures were likely present. The donor tested CMV seronegative, placing the donor among the 352 seronegative members of the cohort. Each donor provided a peripheral blood sample, and peripheral blood mononuclear cells were used for TCR beta sequencing. The Qiagen DNeasy Blood Extraction Kit was used to extract genomic DNA from the blood cell samples. This TCR derives from a man aged 25-40 years in good health and CMV-seronegative. Sequencing was done on a sample of PBMCs.

The bases are TGTGCCAGCAGTGAAGGCAGGGCAGGGATTAGGAGAAACATTCAGTACTTC. This gives the protein CASSEGRAGIRRNIQYF. The V and J segments used are TRBV6-1 and TRBJ2-4; the D gene is perhaps TRBD1, on 5 matching bases. Trimming takes 1 base from V and 6 bases from J, and the germline ends sit 19 bases apart. Its CDR3 holds 17 amino acids, cysteine through phenylalanine. The read is trimmed to its CDR3 DNA, 51 bases read in frame from base 1. Taken from the germline V gene, the CDR1 and CDR2 loops are MNHNS and SASEGT.